These 24 T cell receptor beta chains originate from one sample sequenced in a study of technical replicates of blood from several donors. Here immunoSEQ multiplex PCR was the method, and the copy in TCRdb shows in-frame clones only, minus some. The sample holds 70,000 to 85,000 clones, 97% seen once. Sequenced material: T cells isolated from PBMCs. The receptor set was obtained from a human donor in good health.

The genes are TRBV7-3 and TRBJ2-7, with no clear D. Germline lookup yields CDR1 SGHTA and CDR2 FQGTGA. This CDR3 region has 13 residues. V lost 3 bases to trimming and J lost 3 bases, with 9 bases between them. The CDR3 sequence is CASSLSRFYEQYF. CDR3 sequence (DNA): TGTGCCAGCAGCTTGAGCAGGTTCTACGAGCAGTACTTC. The complete variable domain, with remaining parts taken from reference TRBV7-3 and TRBJ2-7, reads GAGVSQTPSNKVTEKGKYVELRCDPISGHTALYWYRQSLGQGPEFLIYFQGTGAADDSGLPNDRFFAVRPEGSVSTLKIQRTERGDSAVYLCASSLSRFYEQYFGPGTRLTVT.

J is TRBJ1-5 and V is TRBV4-1; perhaps TRBD1 as D (6 bases). Deletions cut 2 bases from V and 5 bases from J, with 22 bases between. CDR1 MGHRA and CDR2 YSYEKL come from the germline V gene. The CDR3 spans 18 residues. The CDR3 nucleotides are TGCGCCAGCAGCCAATGGGGTAACCTCGACAGGACCGATCAGCCCCAGCATTTT. Amino acids: CASSQWGNLDRTDQPQHF.

V is TRBV27 and J is TRBJ1-5; D ambiguous. The CDR3 is 14 amino acids. Per germline, CDR1 MNHEY and CDR2 SMNVEV (reference sequence). V was clipped by 3 bases and J by 4 bases, with 10 bases between them. The CDR3, as DNA: TGTGCCAGCAGTTTTAAGCGGAGTAATCAGCCCCAGCATTTT. Translating it yields CASSFKRSNQPQHF.

This clone has just one count. The chain links TRBV10-2 to TRBJ1-2; perhaps TRBD1 as D (5 bases). Germline lookup yields CDR1 WSHSY and CDR2 SAAADI. Trimming stripped 7 bases from V and 4 bases from J, with 16 bases between. The CDR3 is made up of 14 amino acids. The chain's CDR3 is CASTSGQGSYGYTF. Here the CDR3 DNA reads TGCGCCAGCACTAGTGGGCAGGGATCCTATGGCTACACCTTC.

V and J are TRBV19 and TRBJ2-7; the match to TRBD2 covers 9 bases. The CDR3 consists of 17 residues. V gave up 5 bases and J gave up 6 bases; unmatched junction bases: 17. Germline V gene lookup returns CDR1 LNHDA and CDR2 SQIVND (reference sequence). The CDR3 DNA is TGTGCCAGTAGTTCCATGCGGAGTAGCGGGAGCATTGTCGAGCAGTACTTC. Its translation: CASSSMRSSGSIVEQYF.

The chain has TRBV5-1 and TRBJ2-1; TRBD2 matches 15 bases. The V gene end was trimmed by 2 bases and the J gene end by 7 bases; junction bases not matched to a gene: 4. The CDR3 is made up of 16 amino acids. The V gene's germline CDR1 is SGHRS and CDR2 YFSETQ. For the CDR3, the DNA is TGCGCCAGCAGCTTCGGGACTAGCGGGGGGATAAATGAGCAGTTCTTC. Its translation is CASSFGTSGGINEQFF.

The chain joins TRBV6-4 to TRBJ1-6; the D is unclear. The V end lost 3 bases, the J end lost 4 bases, and 4 bases lay between the germline ends. Germline assignment: CDR1 MRHNA and CDR2 SNTAGT. The CDR3 is 13 amino acids. CDR3 in amino acids: CASSETYNSPLHF. The CDR3 coding sequence is TGTGCCAGCAGTGAAACTTATAATTCACCCCTCCACTTT.

V is TRBV6-6 and J is TRBJ2-7; D remains ambiguous. The CDR3 extends over 14 amino acids. Germline CDR1 MNHNY, CDR2 SVGAGI (reference sequence). Trimming took 4 bases from V and 0 from J, leaving 10 bases between them. The CDR3 DNA reads TGTGCCAGCAGTTTGCTAGTTAGCTCCTACGAGCAGTACTTC. Its translation: CASSLLVSSYEQYF.

The chain combines TRBV28 with TRBJ2-7, with 13 bases matching TRBD2. Germline CDR1 reads MDHEN; CDR2 reads SYDVKM. After removal of 6 bases from V and 5 bases from J, the junction contained 7 bases not matched to a gene. The CDR3 consists of 15 residues. The DNA of the CDR3 is TGTGCCAGCAGGGAGAGACTAGCGGGGGGCCACGAGCAGTACTTC. This encodes CASRERLAGGHEQYF.

The rearrangement links TRBV28 to TRBJ2-7; 13 nucleotides align to TRBD2. Trimming cost V 4 bases and J 5 bases; bases outside gene matches: 5. This CDR3 has 15 residues. Per germline, CDR1 MDHEN and CDR2 SYDVKM. The CDR3 sequence is CASSSGLAGNDEQYF. CDR3 nucleotides: TGTGCCAGCAGTTCGGGACTAGCGGGAAATGACGAGCAGTACTTC.

The chain uses TRBV6-1 and TRBJ2-7; weak D call: TRBD1 (5 bases). Germline lookup yields CDR1 MNHNS and CDR2 SASEGT. This CDR3 is built from 13 residues. Trimming took 0 bases from V and 12 from J, leaving 15 bases between them. CDR3: CASSEAWGGRLYF. The DNA for the CDR3 is TGTGCCAGCAGTGAAGCGTGGGGCGGACGCCTGTACTTC.

The chain combines TRBV18 with TRBJ2-1, with D maybe TRBD1 (6 bases). The CDR3 covers 19 residues. Germline V CDR1 and CDR2: KGHSH, LQKENI. V lost 4 bases, J lost 3 bases, and 25 bases lay in between. The CDR3 region has the DNA TGTGCCAGCTCACAAGCGGCTGGGGGACAACCCTTTGGCTACAATGAGCAGTTCTTC. It is translated as CASSQAAGGQPFGYNEQFF.

This clone was seen once. V gene TRBV6-1 combines with J gene TRBJ1-1; possibly TRBD1 for D (6 bases). This CDR3 is 12 amino acids long. V lost 5 bases and J lost 7, with 11 bases in between. Germline CDR1 reads MNHNS; CDR2 reads SASEGT. The CDR3 sequence is CASSIRGIEAFF. DNA for the CDR3: TGTGCCAGCAGTATCAGGGGAATTGAAGCTTTCTTT.

The chain has TRBV9 and TRBJ2-7; D is uncertain. Germline CDR1 reads SGDLS; CDR2 reads YYNGEE. The CDR3 sequence is 14 residues long. The V end was cut by 4 bases, the J end by 3 bases, with 14 bases between. CDR3 DNA sequence: TGTGCCAGCAGCCCTCTGGCAGGAAGCTACGAGCAGTACTTC. As protein: CASSPLAGSYEQYF.

The rearrangement uses TRBV19 and TRBJ2-5, with D possibly TRBD2 on 5 matching bases. V was pared by 5 bases and J by 4 bases, with 14 bases between. In germline, CDR1 is LNHDA, CDR2 SQIVND (reference sequence). This CDR3 is built from 14 residues. The CDR3 loop is CASSRTGSGETQYF. CDR3 nucleotide sequence: TGTGCCAGTAGTCGGACGGGATCGGGAGAGACCCAGTACTTC. Combining the CDR3 with reference TRBV19 and TRBJ2-5 gives the whole variable domain DGGITQSPKYLFRKEGQNVTLSCEQNLNHDAMYWYRQDPGQGLRLIYYSQIVNDFQKGDIAEGYSVSREKKESFPLTVTSAQKNPTAFYLCASSRTGSGETQYFGPGTRLLVL.

The rearrangement links TRBV5-4 to TRBJ1-2; D might be TRBD1 (5 bases). Trimming took off 0 bases at V and 3 bases at J, with 18 bases between the two ends. CDR3 length equals 17 residues. Germline V gene sequence: CDR1 SGHNT, CDR2 YYREEE (reference sequence). The CDR3 is CASSLGGGRTGHYGYTF. CDR3 nucleotides: TGTGCCAGCAGCTTGGGGGGGGGTAGAACTGGGCACTATGGCTACACCTTC. The full variable domain, its missing parts supplied by reference TRBV5-4 and TRBJ1-2, is ETGVTQSPTHLIKTRGQQVTLRCSSQSGHNTVSWYQQALGQGPQFIFQYYREEENGRGNFPPRFSGLQFPNYSSELNVNALELDDSALYLCASSLGGGRTGHYGYTFGSGTRLTVV.

V gene TRBV4-2 combines with J gene TRBJ2-1; 8 bases align to TRBD2. This CDR3 spans 17 amino acids. Germline trimming cut 0 bases from V and 5 bases from J; bases unmatched to any gene: 9. Germline loops: CDR1 LGHNA, CDR2 YNFKEQ. As DNA, the CDR3 is TGTGCCAGCAGCCAAGAAACGGCTAGCGGGTTTCACAATGAGCAGTTCTTC. As protein: CASSQETASGFHNEQFF.

For this clone: The same CDR3 also results from other DNA sequences found in this sample. The V gene is TRBV30, the J gene TRBJ1-5; a possible D gene is TRBD1 (5 bases). This CDR3 spans 13 amino acids. CDR1 is GTSNPN, CDR2 SVGIG, per germline (reference sequence). Trimming left V 0 bases short and J 5 bases short, with 8 bases between. The CDR3 region has the DNA TGTGCCTGGAGTGTACGGGGGGATCAGCCCCAGCATTTT. Its protein product is CAWSVRGDQPQHF.

V gene TRBV27 combines with J gene TRBJ2-1, with 9 bases lining up with TRBD2. The trim removed 0 bases at V and 4 bases at J, leaving 4 bases unmatched. This CDR3 region has 16 residues. Germline V lookup: CDR1 MNHEY, CDR2 SMNVEV (reference sequence). The CDR3 reads CASSLSGGGVYNEQFF. CDR3 bases: TGTGCCAGCAGTTTATCGGGCGGGGGGGTTTACAATGAGCAGTTCTTC.

The rearrangement links TRBV10-3 to TRBJ2-7; 7 bases line up with TRBD2. V lost 1 base and J lost 4; bases outside the gene matches: 7. The germline CDR1 and CDR2 sequences are ENHRY and SYGVKD. CDR3 length equals 15 residues. The DNA for the CDR3 is TGTGCCATCAGTGAGTGGGGGACGGGGGGATACGAGCAGTACTTC. This sequence encodes CAISEWGTGGYEQYF.

The chain links TRBV29-1 to TRBJ1-1; no reliable D call. This CDR3 contains 8 residues. From germline, CDR1 is SQVTM and CDR2 ANQGSEA. The V and J ends lost 6 bases and 11 bases respectively, with 7 bases between them. CDR3 sequence reads: CSVDQAFF. The CDR3 region has the DNA TGCAGCGTAGATCAGGCTTTCTTT.

Comment on this clone: The junction departs from the called germline gene at one end, perhaps through a read error. The rearrangement joins TRBV28 to TRBJ2-7; 8 positions agree with TRBD1. Germline CDR1 and CDR2: MDHEN and SYDVKM. CDR3 length: 16 amino acids. For the CDR3, the DNA is TGTGCCAGCAGTCTTGATCCCGAGACAGGGGCCCGTGGCATGCACTTC. Translated: CASSLDPETGARGMHF.

The V gene is TRBV9, the J gene TRBJ2-3; 7 nucleotides line up with TRBD2. Germline trimming cut 0 bases from V and 2 bases from J; bases unmatched to any gene: 3. The CDR3 runs to 15 residues. The germline gives CDR1 SGDLS, CDR2 YYNGEE. CDR3 loop: CASSVARGSTDTQYF. The CDR3 DNA is TGTGCCAGCAGCGTAGCGCGGGGGTCCACAGATACGCAGTATTTT. Looking up the rest from reference TRBV9 and TRBJ2-3 gives the full variable domain: DSGVTQTPKHLITATGQRVTLRCSPRSGDLSVYWYQQSLDQGLQFLIQYYNGEERAKGNILERFSAQQFPDLHSELNLSSLELGDSALYFCASSVARGSTDTQYFGPGTRLTVL.

This clone has a single count. The chain couples TRBV6-1 to TRBJ1-2; possibly TRBD1 for D (5 bases). The CDR3 sequence is 16 residues long. The germline V gene encodes CDR1 MNHNS and CDR2 SASEGT. V dropped 0 bases and J dropped 3 bases, with 14 bases sitting between them. The CDR3 DNA follows: TGTGCCAGCAGTGAAGCGACCAGGGCGGGGGACTATGGCTACACCTTC. Its translation: CASSEATRAGDYGYTF.